The 10 T cell receptor beta chains given below trace back to one sample, sequenced in a study of low-dose radiotherapy and immunotherapy resistance in tumors. With TRAV- and TRBV-specific primers, first-strand cDNA was made, covering the alpha and beta chains. For amplifying TCRs, the PCR ran for about 22 cycles with Phusion, which was used together with a constant-region primer and the adapter on the V primers. TCRdb reprocessed the reads via MiXCR and lists one record per CDR3 protein. Of 60,000 or so distinct CDR3 sequences in the sample, 26% were seen once. This sample's time point: before trial treatment. Source: PBMCs, taken before treatment. These receptors all stem from a male donor with rectosigmoid adenocarcinoma.

This clonotype has a count of ten or more. The rearrangement uses TRBV6-2 or TRBV6-3 and TRBJ1-1, with a possible D match to TRBD1 (5 bases). V was pared by 6 bases and J by 2 bases, with 16 bases between. This CDR3 contains 15 residues. The germline gives CDR1 MNHEY, CDR2 SVGEGT. The CDR3 coding sequence is TGTGCCAGCAGGAGGGACCTTACAGTTAACACTGAAGCTTTCTTT. It specifies CASRRDLTVNTEAFF.

Comments on this clonotype: Only one base separates this from a far larger clonotype, so it likely reflects a read error. The gene calls are TRBV10-3 and TRBJ2-1, with 9 bases that match TRBD1. The CDR3 sequence is 15 residues long. The germline V gene has CDR1 ENHRY and CDR2 SYGVKD. CDR3 protein: CVSSRGQGNYNEQFF. The CDR3 DNA reads as TGTGTCAGCAGTAGAGGACAGGGGAACTACAATGAGCAGTTCTTC.

This clonotype was observed a handful of times. The chain uses TRBV11-3 and TRBJ2-5; D might be TRBD1 or TRBD2, each matching 6 bases. Trimming cost V 3 bases and J 4 bases, with 9 bases left between them. This CDR3 has 13 amino acids. CDR1 is SGHNT, CDR2 YENEEA, per germline. The CDR3, as DNA: TGTGCCAGCAGCTTGGGGGGCCCAGAGACCCAGTACTTC. Translated, it gives CASSLGGPETQYF.

V usage is TRBV28 and J usage is TRBJ2-7; D is tentatively TRBD1 or TRBD2 (5 bases each). The CDR3 extends over 14 amino acids. Germline CDR1 is MDHEN and CDR2 is SYDVKM. V lost 9 bases and J 4 bases, leaving 19 bases between the germline ends. The CDR3 here is CASKSGTPPYEQYF. CDR3 DNA sequence: TGTGCCAGTAAATCCGGGACCCCACCTTACGAGCAGTACTTC. The full variable domain, rest sourced from reference TRBV28 and TRBJ2-7, is DVKVTQSSRYLVKRTGEKVFLECVQDMDHENMFWYRQDPGLGLRLIYFSYDVKMKEKGDIPEGYSVSREKKERFSLILESASTNQTSMYLCASKSGTPPYEQYFGPGTRLTVT.

The table lists this clonotype with many counts. This chain uses TRBV6-2 or TRBV6-3 with TRBJ1-2, with D maybe TRBD1 (5 bases). CDR3 length: 13 amino acids. Trimming took 8 bases from V and 0 from J, leaving 10 bases between them. CDR1 MNHEY and CDR2 SVGEGT come from the germline V gene. The chain's CDR3 is CASHRSTNYGYTF. The CDR3 nucleotides are TGTGCCAGCCACAGGTCGACTAACTATGGCTACACCTTC.

The table lists this clonotype with a few counts. It is likely a read error: a sequence one base away is far more abundant. This chain joins TRBV4-2 and TRBJ2-7; 8 nucleotides match TRBD1. There are 17 residues in the CDR3. The germline V gene encodes CDR1 LGHNA and CDR2 YNFKEQ. V gave up 0 bases and J gave up 7 bases; unmatched junction bases: 14. The CDR3 sequence is CASSQDFAGGSYNEQYF. The CDR3 coding sequence is TGTGCCAGCAGCCAAGATTTTGCAGGGGGCTCCTACAATGAGCAGTACTTC.

At least ten counts were recorded for this clonotype. The chain couples TRBV6-1 to TRBJ2-2; TRBD1 or TRBD2 may be the D gene (5 bases each). In germline, CDR1 is MNHNS, CDR2 SASEGT. This CDR3 contains 16 residues. The ends were cut back, 6 bases at V and 5 bases at J, with 19 bases in the middle. The CDR3 nucleotides read TGTGCCAGCAGAAAACCGACTGGAGAGGGGACCGGGGAGCTGTTTTTT. It translates to CASRKPTGEGTGELFF.

V is TRBV30 and J is TRBJ1-4, with D tentatively TRBD1 (5 bases). V was clipped by 4 bases and J by 8 bases, with 20 bases between them. CDR1 and CDR2 from the germline V gene are GTSNPN and SVGIG (reference sequence). This CDR3 has 15 residues. This CDR3 reads CAWTLGETQGEKLFF. The CDR3 DNA follows: TGTGCCTGGACGTTGGGGGAGACCCAAGGGGAAAAACTGTTTTTT.

Ten or more counts support this clonotype. The genes are TRBV20-1 and TRBJ1-6; 7 nucleotides line up with TRBD1. CDR1 and CDR2 (germline): DFQATT, SNEGSKA (reference sequence). CDR3 length: 14 residues. The V segment lost 3 bases and the J segment 8 bases; nucleotides outside the gene matches: 7. The CDR3 nucleotides are TGCAGTGCTAGGACAGACAGGGAGGATTCACCCCTCCACTTT. Its protein is CSARTDREDSPLHF.

The V gene is TRBV6-2 or TRBV6-3, the J gene TRBJ2-7; D is unresolved. The CDR3 consists of 10 residues. V lost 8 bases and J 2 bases, leaving 4 bases between the germline ends. Per germline, CDR1 MNHEY and CDR2 SVGEGT. Here the CDR3 reads CASAAYEQYF. The CDR3 DNA reads as TGTGCCAGCGCCGCCTACGAGCAGTACTTC.